These T cell receptor beta chains were read from a single sample in a study of T cells in Graves' hyperthyroidism and ophthalmopathy. TCRdb re-called the multiplex PCR reads with MiXCR, one entry per CDR3 protein. The sample lists around 450,000 distinct CDR3 sequences; around 16% were seen once. The sample comprised blood. These receptors originate from a woman younger than 30 with Graves' hyperthyroidism. CDR3s include the opening cysteine and the closing phenylalanine or tryptophan. D genes are given only for firm matches. The size of a clone is reported for some rows only, either as once, few or many, or as a class for expanded clones.

abundance: many
j_gene: TRBJ2-1
d_gene: TRBD2
len: 15
v_gene: TRBV5-4
CDR3nt: TGTGCCAGCAGCTTGGCCCTAGCGGGGGCCAATGAGCAGTTCTTC
CDR3aa: CASSLALAGANEQFF

abundance: -
j_gene: TRBJ2-1
d_gene: TRBD2
len: 15
v_gene: TRBV9
CDR3nt: TGTGCCAGCAGCTTTGGGACTAGCGGCAGCAATGAGCAGTTCTTC
CDR3aa: CASSFGTSGSNEQFF

abundance: many
j_gene: TRBJ2-2
d_gene: -
len: 18
v_gene: TRBV7-9
CDR3nt: TGTGCCAGCACCAAGAGAACCAATAGGGGCGTAAACACCGGGGAGCTGTTTTTT
CDR3aa: CASTKRTNRGVNTGELFF

abundance: many
j_gene: TRBJ2-2
d_gene: TRBD2
len: 16
v_gene: TRBV9
CDR3nt: TGTGCCAGCAGCAGGCTGAGCGGGGGGAACACCGGGGAGCTGTTTTTT
CDR3aa: CASSRLSGGNTGELFF

abundance: many
j_gene: TRBJ1-4
d_gene: -
len: 13
v_gene: TRBV28
CDR3nt: TGTGCCAGCAGTTTCGCCAGGAGGGAAAAACTGTTTTTT
CDR3aa: CASSFARREKLFF

abundance: many
j_gene: TRBJ2-7
d_gene: -
len: 13
v_gene: TRBV6-5
CDR3nt: TGTGCCAGCAGTTACGCCGGACGGAGCGAGCAGTACTTC
CDR3aa: CASSYAGRSEQYF

abundance: -
j_gene: TRBJ2-5
d_gene: TRBD2
len: 16
v_gene: TRBV11-1
CDR3nt: TGTGCCAGCAGTCCCCGGACTAGCGGGACCAGGGAGACCCAGTACTTC
CDR3aa: CASSPRTSGTRETQYF

abundance: few
j_gene: TRBJ1-1
d_gene: -
len: 14
v_gene: TRBV20-1
CDR3nt: TGCAGTGCTCGACCCCCTTGGGTGAACACTGAAGCTTTCTTT
CDR3aa: CSARPPWVNTEAFF

abundance: many
j_gene: TRBJ2-5
d_gene: -
len: 12
v_gene: TRBV3-1
CDR3nt: TGTGCCAGCAGCCAAGACCAAGAGACCCAGTACTTC
CDR3aa: CASSQDQETQYF

abundance: many
j_gene: TRBJ1-6
d_gene: -
len: 14
v_gene: TRBV7-9
CDR3nt: TGTGCCAGCAGCTCTCCGCCCGAGAATTCACCCCTCCACTTT
CDR3aa: CASSSPPENSPLHF

abundance: many
j_gene: TRBJ2-7
d_gene: -
len: 15
v_gene: TRBV7-2
CDR3nt: TGTGCCAGCAGCTTAGTGGGCGGGTCTGGCTACGAGCAGTACTTC
CDR3aa: CASSLVGGSGYEQYF

abundance: many
j_gene: TRBJ2-1
d_gene: TRBD2
len: 15
v_gene: TRBV20-1
CDR3nt: TGCAGTGCTAGAGGACTAGCGGCCTCCTACAATGAGCAGTTCTTC
CDR3aa: CSARGLAASYNEQFF

abundance: many
j_gene: TRBJ1-2
d_gene: -
len: 12
v_gene: TRBV7-2
CDR3nt: TGTGCCAGCAGCCGGATTAACTATGGCTACACCTTC
CDR3aa: CASSRINYGYTF

abundance: many
j_gene: TRBJ1-2
d_gene: -
len: 17
v_gene: TRBV18
CDR3nt: TGTGCCAGCTCACCACTCCCCCCTGCGGGGGATAACTATGGCTACACCTTC
CDR3aa: CASSPLPPAGDNYGYTF

abundance: few
j_gene: TRBJ1-4
d_gene: -
len: 16
v_gene: TRBV6-1
CDR3nt: TGTGCCAGCAGGCTACTGGGGGTCTCAACTAATGAAAAACTGTTTTTT
CDR3aa: CASRLLGVSTNEKLFF

abundance: -
j_gene: TRBJ1-1
d_gene: TRBD1
len: 13
v_gene: TRBV27
CDR3nt: TGTGCCAGCAGTTTATCGGATGGGACAGTAGCTTTCTTT
CDR3aa: CASSLSDGTVAFF

abundance: many
j_gene: TRBJ1-5
d_gene: TRBD1
len: 16
v_gene: TRBV20-1
CDR3nt: TGCAGTGTAGGCACGGGGTGGACAGGAGGCAATCAGCCCCAGCATTTT
CDR3aa: CSVGTGWTGGNQPQHF

abundance: many
j_gene: TRBJ2-2
d_gene: TRBD1
len: 18
v_gene: TRBV19
CDR3nt: TGTGCCAGTAGTATAACGCAGGGGGCTCGGTGGGGCACCGGGGAGCTGTTTTTT
CDR3aa: CASSITQGARWGTGELFF

abundance: few
j_gene: TRBJ2-7
d_gene: -
len: 13
v_gene: TRBV6-1
CDR3nt: TGTGCCAGCAGTGCATTCGGGACCTACGAGCAGTACTTC
CDR3aa: CASSAFGTYEQYF

abundance: -
j_gene: TRBJ2-7
d_gene: -
len: 12
v_gene: TRBV5-1
CDR3nt: TGCGCCAGCAGCTGGGGGGTCCACGAGCAGTACTTC
CDR3aa: CASSWGVHEQYF

abundance: -
j_gene: TRBJ2-7
d_gene: -
len: 13
v_gene: TRBV28
CDR3nt: TGTGCCGGCAGTTCCCCCGGCCGGTACGAGCAGTACTTC
CDR3aa: CAGSSPGRYEQYF

abundance: many
j_gene: TRBJ1-2
d_gene: -
len: 14
v_gene: TRBV20-1
CDR3nt: TGCAGTGCTAGAGATCCAGTCCGTAACTATGGCTACACCTTC
CDR3aa: CSARDPVRNYGYTF

abundance: few
j_gene: TRBJ2-7
d_gene: -
len: 15
v_gene: TRBV20-1
CDR3nt: TGCAGTGCTAGAGAAGTCAGGCAACCCTCCTACGAGCAGTACTTC
CDR3aa: CSAREVRQPSYEQYF

abundance: many
j_gene: TRBJ2-7
d_gene: -
len: 13
v_gene: TRBV24-1
CDR3nt: TGTGCCACCAGTGATTTCGCAGCCCGCGAGCAGTACTTC
CDR3aa: CATSDFAAREQYF

abundance: many
j_gene: TRBJ2-1
d_gene: -
len: 12
v_gene: TRBV12-3/TRBV12-4
CDR3nt: TGTGCCAGCAGTTTAGAAGGCGGGAATGTGTTCTTC
CDR3aa: CASSLEGGNVFF

abundance: many
j_gene: TRBJ1-1
d_gene: -
len: 14
v_gene: TRBV10-3
CDR3nt: TGTGCCATCAGGAAGGACGGAACGAACACTGAAGCTTTCTTT
CDR3aa: CAIRKDGTNTEAFF

abundance: few
j_gene: TRBJ1-4
d_gene: TRBD1
len: 17
v_gene: TRBV4-1
CDR3nt: TGCGCCAGCAGCGCGGGACAGGGGCCAGTCGGTAATGAAAAACTGTTTTTT
CDR3aa: CASSAGQGPVGNEKLFF

abundance: many
j_gene: TRBJ1-6
d_gene: -
len: 15
v_gene: TRBV7-2
CDR3nt: TGTGCCAGCAGCGAATCGACGCAGGGCGCTTCACCCCTCCACTTT
CDR3aa: CASSESTQGASPLHF

abundance: -
j_gene: TRBJ1-4
d_gene: TRBD1
len: 16
v_gene: TRBV12-3/TRBV12-4
CDR3nt: TGTGCCAGCAGTTTAGGACAGGGCCGCGGAGGGGAAAAACTGTTTTTT
CDR3aa: CASSLGQGRGGEKLFF

abundance: -
j_gene: TRBJ2-3
d_gene: TRBD2
len: 16
v_gene: TRBV4-1
CDR3nt: TGCGCCAGCAGCCAATCCATCGGGAGGGCCGAGGATACGCAGTATTTT
CDR3aa: CASSQSIGRAEDTQYF

abundance: many
j_gene: TRBJ1-5
d_gene: -
len: 22
v_gene: TRBV5-1
CDR3nt: TGCGCCAGCAGCTTCCAGGCATGCGTCCCAGGGGAGGACCAATATAGCAATCAGCCCCAGCATTTT
CDR3aa: CASSFQACVPGEDQYSNQPQHF

abundance: many
j_gene: TRBJ2-7
d_gene: TRBD2
len: 16
v_gene: TRBV4-1
CDR3nt: TGCGCCAGCAGCCTCCTAGCGGCACCTTCAACCTACGAGCAGTACTTC
CDR3aa: CASSLLAAPSTYEQYF

abundance: many
j_gene: TRBJ1-1
d_gene: -
len: 15
v_gene: TRBV19
CDR3nt: TGTGCCAGTAGTCCTTCGGTAGGGCGGGACACTGAAGCTTTCTTT
CDR3aa: CASSPSVGRDTEAFF

abundance: many
j_gene: TRBJ1-2
d_gene: TRBD1
len: 16
v_gene: TRBV6-5
CDR3nt: TGTGCCAGCAGTTACTCGAGGACAGGGGGGGGCTATGGCTACACCTTC
CDR3aa: CASSYSRTGGGYGYTF

abundance: -
j_gene: TRBJ2-5
d_gene: -
len: 15
v_gene: TRBV24-1
CDR3nt: TGTGCCACGCTCCCGGGACATATAGGGCAAGAGACCCAGTACTTC
CDR3aa: CATLPGHIGQETQYF

abundance: few
j_gene: TRBJ2-3
d_gene: -
len: 17
v_gene: TRBV4-2
CDR3nt: TGTGCCAGCAGCCATTCGGCGGGGGCAGACGGCACAGATACGCAGTATTTT
CDR3aa: CASSHSAGADGTDTQYF

abundance: -
j_gene: TRBJ1-5
d_gene: -
len: 15
v_gene: TRBV28
CDR3nt: TGTGCCAGGTTCCTTTCGAGGGGCGGTAATCAGCCCCAGCATTTT
CDR3aa: CARFLSRGGNQPQHF

abundance: many
j_gene: TRBJ2-7
d_gene: -
len: 13
v_gene: TRBV6-1
CDR3nt: TGTGCCAGCAGGCCAGGCTTCTCCTACGAGCAGTACTTC
CDR3aa: CASRPGFSYEQYF

abundance: -
j_gene: TRBJ1-4
d_gene: -
len: 17
v_gene: TRBV15
CDR3nt: TGTGCCACCAGCAGAGTTGCGGGGGCAGGGGCTAATGAAAAACTGTTTTTT
CDR3aa: CATSRVAGAGANEKLFF

abundance: few
j_gene: TRBJ2-5
d_gene: -
len: 15
v_gene: TRBV18
CDR3nt: TGTGCCAGCTCACCACCGGCAGGGGGGCAAGAGACCCAGTACTTC
CDR3aa: CASSPPAGGQETQYF

abundance: many
j_gene: TRBJ2-1
d_gene: -
len: 13
v_gene: TRBV5-7
CDR3nt: TGTGCCAGCAGCTCTCAACCTGTCGGTGAGCAGTTCTTC
CDR3aa: CASSSQPVGEQFF

abundance: many
j_gene: TRBJ2-1
d_gene: -
len: 14
v_gene: TRBV10-3
CDR3nt: TGTGCCATCAGTGAAGGTTCGGGGGTAAGCGAGCAGTTCTTC
CDR3aa: CAISEGSGVSEQFF